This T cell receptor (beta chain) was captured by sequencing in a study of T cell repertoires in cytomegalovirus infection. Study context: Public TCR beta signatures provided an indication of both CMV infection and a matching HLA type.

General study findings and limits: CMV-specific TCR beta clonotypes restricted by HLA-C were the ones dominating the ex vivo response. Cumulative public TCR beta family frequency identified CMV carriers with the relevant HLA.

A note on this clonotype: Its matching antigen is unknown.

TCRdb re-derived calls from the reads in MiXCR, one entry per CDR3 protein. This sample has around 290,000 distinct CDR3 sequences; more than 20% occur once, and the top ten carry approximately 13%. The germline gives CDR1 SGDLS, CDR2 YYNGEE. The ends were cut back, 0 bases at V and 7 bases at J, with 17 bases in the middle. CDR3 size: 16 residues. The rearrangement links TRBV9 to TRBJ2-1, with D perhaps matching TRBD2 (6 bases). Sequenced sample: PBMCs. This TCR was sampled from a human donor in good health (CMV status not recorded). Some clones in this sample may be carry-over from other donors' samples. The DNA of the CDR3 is TGTGCCAGCAGCGTAGAAAGATCTGGGGGGTGGAATGAGCAGTTCTTC. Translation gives CASSVERSGGWNEQFF.